Below are 15 T cell receptor beta chains sequenced from a single sample in a study of cytomegalovirus exposure and HLA in healthy donors. The PCR contained 60 Vbeta and 13 Jbeta primers. The method was immunoSEQ multiplex PCR; TCRdb's version includes in-frame clones alone and lacks a portion of them. The repertoire holds some 160,000 clones, with 75% to 80% as singletons. Sequencing input: PBMCs. The receptors here all came from a middle-aged woman in good health and CMV-seronegative.

In its sample, this clone was seen a few times. The genes are TRBV2 and TRBJ1-1; 8 bases agree with TRBD1. Germline CDR1 is SNHLY and CDR2 is FYNNEI. This CDR3 comprises 13 residues. V lost 5 bases and J lost 5; bases outside the gene matches: 4. The CDR3 loop is CASSYRGLTEAFF. The CDR3 DNA sequence: TGTGCCAGCAGTTACAGGGGGTTGACTGAAGCTTTCTTT.

The chain couples TRBV6-1 to TRBJ2-7; D may be TRBD2 (6 bases). Germline V CDR1 and CDR2: MNHNS, SASEGT. V lost 6 bases and J 5 bases, leaving 11 bases between the germline ends. The CDR3 length is 12 residues. The CDR3 region is CASRPGGNEQYF. CDR3 coding DNA: TGTGCCAGCAGACCCGGCGGGAACGAGCAGTACTTC.

V gene TRBV6-5 combines with J gene TRBJ2-2; 7 bases fit TRBD1. CDR1 is MNHEY, CDR2 SVGAGI, per germline. Trimming at V came to 8 bases and at J to 2 bases, leaving 2 bases not matched to a gene. There are 13 residues in the CDR3. The CDR3 DNA reads TGTGCCAGCGGGACAGATAACACCGGGGAGCTGTTTTTT. It specifies CASGTDNTGELFF.

This clone was observed a few times. This chain uses TRBV19 with TRBJ1-5; 7 nucleotides line up with TRBD1. CDR3 length equals 18 residues. The V segment lost 7 bases and the J segment 2 bases; nucleotides outside the gene matches: 17. CDR1 and CDR2 from the germline V gene are LNHDA and SQIVND (reference sequence). The CDR3: CASTLAGQWFRGNQPQHF. CDR3 DNA: TGTGCCAGTACCCTAGCGGGACAGTGGTTTAGGGGCAATCAGCCCCAGCATTTT.

This clone was counted only a few times. V and J are TRBV9 and TRBJ1-4; D remains unclear. V was pared by 4 bases and J by 0 bases, with 16 bases between. Per the germline V gene, CDR1 is SGDLS and CDR2 is YYNGEE. This CDR3 is built from 17 residues. CDR3 sequence: CASSPRGSPTTNEKLFF. DNA of the CDR3: TGTGCCAGCAGCCCACGAGGTAGTCCAACAACTAATGAAAAACTGTTTTTT.

This clone was seen only a few times. This chain links TRBV5-1 with TRBJ2-2; tentative D call: TRBD1 (5 bases). The CDR3 totals 15 residues. Germline CDR1 SGHRS, CDR2 YFSETQ. The V end lost 0 bases, the J end lost 0 bases, and 6 bases lay between the germline ends. The CDR3 here is CASSLGQSNTGELFF. DNA of the CDR3: TGCGCCAGCAGCTTGGGACAGTCGAACACCGGGGAGCTGTTTTTT.

On this clone itself: A junction end diverges from the germline sequence, so it may reflect a read error. This chain joins TRBV4-1 and TRBJ2-2, with TRBD1 identical over 8 bases. CDR3 length: 15 amino acids. Germline values: CDR1 MGHRA, CDR2 YSYEKL. In DNA, the CDR3 is TGCGCCAGCGGCCAGACAGGGGAAAACACCGGGGAGCTGTTTTTT. Translated, it gives CASGQTGENTGELFF.

The chain uses TRBV5-1 and TRBJ2-5; 11 positions match TRBD2. The germline V gene encodes CDR1 SGHRS and CDR2 YFSETQ. V lost 1 base to trimming and J lost 2 bases; unmatched junction nucleotides: 1. The CDR3 contains 15 residues. This CDR3 reads CASSLTSGGQETQYF. In nucleotides, the CDR3 is TGCGCCAGCAGCTTGACTAGCGGGGGACAAGAGACCCAGTACTTC. The whole variable domain, filled in from reference TRBV5-1 and TRBJ2-5, reads KAGVTQTPRYLIKTRGQQVTLSCSPISGHRSVSWYQQTPGQGLQFLFEYFSETQRNKGNFPGRFSGRQFSNSRSEMNVSTLELGDSALYLCASSLTSGGQETQYFGPGTRLLVL.

The rearrangement uses TRBV5-1 and TRBJ2-1, with TRBD2 identical over 7 bases. CDR3 size: 16 residues. V dropped 3 bases and J dropped 1; count of bases not matched to a gene: 7. Germline assignment: CDR1 SGHRS and CDR2 YFSETQ. The CDR3 is CASSSGVGGSYNEQFF. The CDR3 DNA reads TGCGCCAGCAGCTCCGGCGTCGGGGGGTCCTACAATGAGCAGTTCTTC. The variable domain in full, with the rest retrieved from reference TRBV5-1 and TRBJ2-1, is KAGVTQTPRYLIKTRGQQVTLSCSPISGHRSVSWYQQTPGQGLQFLFEYFSETQRNKGNFPGRFSGRQFSNSRSEMNVSTLELGDSALYLCASSSGVGGSYNEQFFGPGTRLTVL.

This clone was observed a single time. The rearrangement uses TRBV4-1 and TRBJ2-2; D possibly corresponds to TRBD1 (5 bases). The CDR3 covers 18 residues. Deletions cut 0 bases from V and 3 bases from J, with 17 bases between. Germline loops: CDR1 MGHRA, CDR2 YSYEKL. The CDR3 nucleotides read TGCGCCAGCAGCCAAGATCCCCGGGCCCAGGGCTACACCGGGGAGCTGTTTTTT. This encodes CASSQDPRAQGYTGELFF.

A single count supports this clone. This chain joins TRBV6-1 and TRBJ1-4; possible D gene TRBD1, 5 bases. CDR1 and CDR2 (germline): MNHNS, SASEGT. CDR3 length equals 13 residues. The V and J ends lost 10 bases and 6 bases respectively, with 15 bases between them. The CDR3 nucleotides are TGTGCCACAGAAAGGGCAGGGCATGAAAAACTGTTTTTT. Translating it yields CATERAGHEKLFF.

This chain links TRBV5-5 with TRBJ1-5; possibly TRBD1 for D (6 bases). The CDR3 length is 15 residues. Germline V lookup: CDR1 SGHKS, CDR2 YYEKEE (reference sequence). The V end was cut by 3 bases, the J end by 3 bases, with 13 bases between. This CDR3 reads CASSYGGGDNQPQHF. The DNA for the CDR3 is TGTGCCAGCAGCTATGGAGGGGGGGACAATCAGCCCCAGCATTTT. Complete variable domain (other parts from reference TRBV5-5 and TRBJ1-5): DAGVTQSPTHLIKTRGQQVTLRCSPISGHKSVSWYQQVLGQGPQFIFQYYEKEERGRGNFPDRFSARQFPNYSSELNVNALLLGDSALYLCASSYGGGDNQPQHFGDGTRLSIL.

The chain has TRBV18 and TRBJ1-1, with 7 nucleotides matching TRBD1. V lost 2 bases, J lost 4 bases, and 7 bases stayed unmatched. The germline gives CDR1 KGHSH, CDR2 LQKENI. The CDR3 covers 15 residues. CDR3 sequence (DNA): TGTGCCAGCTCACCAATCGACAGGGTTGGCACTGAAGCTTTCTTT. Its protein product is CASSPIDRVGTEAFF.

Only a few counts were recorded for this clone. The CDR3 DNA reads as TGCAGCGGCGCGCCAGGGACAGGACATGGCTACACCTTC. Its translation is CSGAPGTGHGYTF. This sequence joins TRBV29-1 and TRBJ1-2; 8 bases line up with TRBD1. V was clipped by 7 bases and J by 6 bases; unmatched bases: 10. The CDR3 is 13 amino acids. CDR1 and CDR2 from the germline V gene are SQVTM and ANQGSEA.

This chain links TRBV6-6 with TRBJ2-7, with a tentative D call TRBD1 (5 bases). V shed 2 bases and J shed 2 bases, with 7 bases lying between them. This CDR3 is 13 amino acids long. Germline assignment: CDR1 MNHNY and CDR2 SVGAGI (reference sequence). Here the CDR3 reads CASSYDSPYEQYF. The CDR3 bases are TGTGCCAGCAGTTACGACAGCCCCTACGAGCAGTACTTC.